These 5 T cell receptor beta chains were sequenced from one sample in a study of T cells in Graves' hyperthyroidism and ophthalmopathy. The investigators amplified TCR beta CDR3 regions from RNA transcripts. During a first-round RT-PCR of the TCR CDR3, the HTBI primer set was used. TCRdb passed the multiplex PCR reads through MiXCR, listing each CDR3 protein once. In the table there are about 410,000 distinct CDR3 sequences, roughly 15% of which are singletons. Sequenced material: blood. All receptors come from a woman younger than 45 with Graves' ophthalmopathy.

The rearrangement links TRBV19 to TRBJ2-6; maybe TRBD1 (5 bases). The germline V gene encodes CDR1 LNHDA and CDR2 SQIVND (reference sequence). Trimming stripped 6 bases from V and 0 bases from J, with 12 bases between. This CDR3 has 16 residues. In DNA form, the CDR3 reads TGTGCCAGTAGGAGAGACAGAACCTCTGGGGCCAACGTCCTGACTTTC. Its translation: CASRRDRTSGANVLTF.

This clonotype was counted at least ten times. The genes are TRBV7-2 and TRBJ2-1; D remains ambiguous. There are 12 residues in the CDR3. The germline gives CDR1 SGHTA, CDR2 FQGNSA. The V end was cut by 2 bases, the J end by 7 bases, with 6 bases between. CDR3: CASSLRMNEQFF. For the CDR3, the DNA is TGTGCCAGCAGCTTAAGAATGAATGAGCAGTTCTTC. The full variable domain, rest sourced from reference TRBV7-2 and TRBJ2-1, is GAGVSQSPSNKVTEKGKDVELRCDPISGHTALYWYRQSLGQGLEFLIYFQGNSAPDKSGLPSDRFSAERTGGSVSTLTIQRTQQEDSAVYLCASSLRMNEQFFGPGTRLTVL.

The sample holds many counts of this clonotype. The gene calls are TRBV5-1 and TRBJ2-7, with 10 bases identical to TRBD2. The CDR3 contains 16 residues. Germline V gene sequence: CDR1 SGHRS, CDR2 YFSETQ. V lost 4 bases, J lost 6 bases, and 13 bases stayed unmatched. The CDR3: CASSLKSGGASVEQYF. The CDR3 DNA is TGCGCCAGCAGCCTTAAAAGCGGGGGGGCCTCCGTCGAGCAGTACTTC.

This clonotype was recorded many times. The V gene is TRBV7-2, the J gene TRBJ2-5; D gene ambiguous. Trimming removed 2 bases from V and 2 bases from J, with 9 bases in between. The CDR3 length is 14 residues. The V gene's germline CDR1 is SGHTA and CDR2 FQGNSA. The CDR3 sequence is CASSLQAVQETQYF. The CDR3 region has the DNA TGTGCCAGCAGCTTACAGGCAGTACAAGAGACCCAGTACTTC.

This clonotype was detected many times. This chain links TRBV28 with TRBJ1-1; no clear D. Trimming took 5 bases from V and 9 from J, leaving 19 bases between them. The CDR3 has 14 residues. Germline-derived CDR1 and CDR2 are MDHEN and SYDVKM. CDR3 residues: CASSPPPTHGKAFF. The CDR3 DNA reads TGTGCCAGCAGTCCCCCCCCGACCCACGGGAAAGCTTTCTTT.